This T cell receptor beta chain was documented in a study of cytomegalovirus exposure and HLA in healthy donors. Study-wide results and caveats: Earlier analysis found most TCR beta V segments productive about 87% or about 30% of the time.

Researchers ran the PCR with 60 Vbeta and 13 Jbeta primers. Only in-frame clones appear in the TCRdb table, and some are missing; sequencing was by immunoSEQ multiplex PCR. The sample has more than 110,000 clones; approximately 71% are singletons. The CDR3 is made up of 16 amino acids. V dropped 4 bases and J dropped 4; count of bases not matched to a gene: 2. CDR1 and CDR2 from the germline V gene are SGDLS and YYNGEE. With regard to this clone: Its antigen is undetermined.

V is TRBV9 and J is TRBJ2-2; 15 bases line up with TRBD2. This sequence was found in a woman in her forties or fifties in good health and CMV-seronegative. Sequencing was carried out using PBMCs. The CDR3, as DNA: TGTGCCAGCAGCAGGACTAGCGGGGGGGTCACCGGGGAGCTGTTTTTT. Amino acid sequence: CASSRTSGGVTGELFF.